This TCR beta chain came from a study of T cell changes during pregnancy in multiple sclerosis. Concerning this clone itself: Compared with germline, one end of the junction differs, possibly owing to a read error.

Repertoires were generated with immunoSEQ multiplex PCR, while TCRdb's copy carries only in-frame clones and drops some. The sample holds under 80,000 clones, 88% seen once. Per germline, CDR1 SSHAT and CDR2 FNYEAQ (reference sequence). The CDR3 contains 14 residues. The rearrangement joins TRBV7-7 to TRBJ2-2, with TRBD1 matching over 7 bases. Specimen: peripheral blood, collected in the first trimester of pregnancy. This sequence originates from a female donor with multiple sclerosis, enrolled in a pregnancy study. DNA of the CDR3: TGTGCTAGCAGCTTAGACAGGGCCCCCGGGGAGCTGTTTTTT. Its protein product is CASSLDRAPGELFF.